This T cell receptor (beta chain) stems from a study of CXCR3-negative and CXCR3-positive naive CD8 T cells. TRB cDNA was prepared as libraries by UMI-labeled 5' RACE. TCRdb reanalyzed the 5' RACE reads, giving one entry per CDR3 protein sequence and no DNA. Found here are some 130,000 distinct CDR3 sequences; the top ten clones hold around 0.41%. Study results and caveats: Comparison of naive cells showed more hydrophobic TRB CDR3s in CXCR3-positive than in CXCR3-negative naive cells.

CDR1 and CDR2 from the germline V gene are PRHDT and FYEKMQ (reference sequence). The CDR3 loop spans 16 amino acids. A remark on this clonotype: Its antigen is still unknown.

Sorting yielded triplicates of approximately 300,000 cells for each CD8+ T cell subset. Sequencing was performed on naive CXCR3+ CD8+ T cells from blood. Subset noted: CD45RO-CCR7+CD27+CD95- naive CD8+ T cells expressing CXCR3 (TNR3+). The receptor was isolated from a human donor in good health. Some clones in this sample may be carry-over from other donors' samples. J is TRBJ2-5 and V is TRBV13; the D call of TRBD2 rests on TCRdb alone, since no DNA is present to check it. The CDR3 region is CASSQGLAGLQETQYF.